This T cell receptor (beta chain) appears in the sequencing data of a study of blood T cell repertoires in COVID-19 (dated by TCRdb to 2018 to 2020). Some background on the complete study: The collaborator samples originated in the United States, Italy and Spain and spanned the acute and convalescent phases of COVID-19. Nearly every sample came with metadata listing a de-identified subject ID, COVID-19 status, age in years and sex. The dataset comprised deeply sampled blood TCRbeta repertoires from subjects exposed to, actively infected with, or recovered from COVID-19. Where available, HLA class I and class II types were obtained from metadata supplied by the sample provider rather than from assay-based typing. The repertoires were released in a freely available public database meant as a resource for research on the immune response to SARS-CoV-2. The samples were drawn from two sources: the first 160 participants of the ongoing ImmuneRACE study, and 1,200 or so subjects contributed by 6 global collaborators. The prospective study material was composed of cDNA or gDNA derived from T cells, B-cell-depleted T cells, or PBMCs.

Whole blood was collected in K2EDTA tubes by collaborating institutions according to the institutions' own protocols. For TCRbeta analysis, collaborators shipped samples as frozen whole blood, isolated PBMCs, or DNA extracted from either of those sample types. TCRbeta CDR3 regions were amplified from genomic DNA by means of the immunoSEQ Assay, a bias-controlled multiplex PCR. Per the source publication's procedure: The number of nucleated cells in each sample was estimated from the amplification of reference gene primers within the assay. To quantify the absolute abundance of each unique TCRbeta CDR3 rearrangement, sequence reads were collapsed and filtered. For each sample, productive Simpson clonality was calculated as the square root of Simpson's diversity index over productive rearrangements. TCRdb provides this immuneACCESS table in a form limited to in-frame rearrangements. Some clones are lacking; in checked studies, under half of them reflect an unresolved V gene, and why the rest are absent is not known. V, J and clone size derive from that table, while D and trimming were established from the DNA sequence. Here the sample has around 230,000 clones; about four fifths occur a single time. About 2.7% of the sample is held by the ten biggest clonotypes.

Study-level results and caveats: Clinical and demographic metadata were provided uncurated, with the amount varying by source and participant.

To note about this clone: This clone's antigen is unknown. Base qualities are missing; no much larger clone stands one base away.

Between the V and J ends, shortened by 7 bases and 4 bases respectively, the junction contains 19 bases. CDR1 and CDR2 were assigned from the germline V gene (reference sequence) as SEHNR and FQNEAQ. Taken from cysteine to phenylalanine, the CDR3 has 16 residues. CDR3 DNA is the only sequence kept; it has 48 bases, read in frame from the first base. Sequenced: peripheral blood. This sequence uses TRBV7-9 and TRBJ1-4; a weak D assignment points to TRBD1 (5 bases agree). The source is a woman aged 40 to 50 with active or convalescent COVID-19. CDR3 region: CASTPGGGDDNEKLFF. Here is the DNA: TGTGCCAGCACCCCCGGGGGAGGGGACGATAATGAAAAACTGTTTTTT.